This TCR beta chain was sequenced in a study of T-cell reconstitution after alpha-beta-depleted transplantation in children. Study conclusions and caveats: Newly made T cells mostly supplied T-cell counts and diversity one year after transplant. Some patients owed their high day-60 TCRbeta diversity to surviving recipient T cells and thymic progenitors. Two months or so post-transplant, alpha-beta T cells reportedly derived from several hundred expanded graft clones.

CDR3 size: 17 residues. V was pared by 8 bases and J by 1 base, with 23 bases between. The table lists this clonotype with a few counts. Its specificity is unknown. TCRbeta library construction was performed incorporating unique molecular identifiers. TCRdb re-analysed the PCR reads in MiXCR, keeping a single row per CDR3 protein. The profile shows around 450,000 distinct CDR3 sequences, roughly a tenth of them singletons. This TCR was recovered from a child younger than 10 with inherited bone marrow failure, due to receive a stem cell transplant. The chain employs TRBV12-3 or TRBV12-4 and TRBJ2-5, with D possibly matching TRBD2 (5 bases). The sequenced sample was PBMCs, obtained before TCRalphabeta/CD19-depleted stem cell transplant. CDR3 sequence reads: CASALIPYAEVQETQYF. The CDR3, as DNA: TGTGCCAGCGCATTAATCCCGTACGCGGAGGTCCAAGAGACCCAGTACTTC.